These T cell receptor beta chains were read from a single sample in a study of response to subunit inactivated influenza vaccine. MiXCR, applied by TCRdb to the RT-PCR reads, yields one record per CDR3 protein. The data contain 450,000 to 700,000 distinct CDR3 sequences, 14% of them seen just once; the ten biggest clones take up over 8.5%. This specimen consisted of PBMCs from blood, obtained about 13 days after vaccination. These receptor sequences come from a man in his fifties or sixties who received an inactivated influenza vaccine. The CDR3 runs from the conserved cysteine through the conserved F or W. D genes are given only for firm matches. Clone size is not always given. Where it is, it says once, few, many or a class for expanded clones.

>TRBJ2-6|TRBD2|TRBV12-3/TRBV12-4|few
TGTGCCAGCAGTTTGCCTAGCGGGGTCTACTCTGGGGCCAACGTCCTGACTTTC
CASSLPSGVYSGANVLTF
>TRBJ2-2|-|TRBV9|few
TGTGCCAGCAGCGTAGTGGCCTTGGCGAACACCGGGGAGCTGTTTTTT
CASSVVALANTGELFF
>TRBJ2-4|-|TRBV6-5|-
TGTGCCAGCTCGTTCCTCGCCTCAGGAACCGGAGGAAGGCCGGAGTACTTC
CASSFLASGTGGRPEYF
>TRBJ1-2|-|TRBV20-1|few
TGCAGTGCTTATAGACGGTCCGCTAATGGCTACACCTTC
CSAYRRSANGYTF
>TRBJ1-1|-|TRBV5-5|few
TGTGCCAGCAGCTACCAAGAAGGTCGCACTGAAGCTTTCTTT
CASSYQEGRTEAFF
>TRBJ1-2|TRBD1|TRBV4-2|few
TGTGCCAGCGTAGACAGGGGAAAGAAAAACTATGGCTACACCTTC
CASVDRGKKNYGYTF
>TRBJ1-1|-|TRBV20-1|-
TGCAGTGCCACGACTGAGCCTGAAGCTTTCTTT
CSATTEPEAFF
>TRBJ2-7|-|TRBV11-2|-
TGTGCCAGCAGCTTAGGTTTTATGGGAGGGGGCTACGAGCAGTACTTC
CASSLGFMGGGYEQYF
>TRBJ2-7|-|TRBV11-2|-
TGTGCCAGCAGCTTAGATCGAGTCAGGGTTAGCTCCTACGAGCAGTACTTC
CASSLDRVRVSSYEQYF
>TRBJ1-6|-|TRBV12-3/TRBV12-4|-
TGTGCCAGCAGACGTCAGGGAAATTTACCCCTCCACTTT
CASRRQGNLPLHF
>TRBJ1-4|-|TRBV5-1|many
TGCGCCAGCAGCACGGGACGGTCTAATGAAAAACTGTTTTTT
CASSTGRSNEKLFF
>TRBJ2-5|-|TRBV5-1|few
TGCGCCAGCAGCTATTTAGGTATTAAAGAGACCCAGTACTTC
CASSYLGIKETQYF
>TRBJ1-6|TRBD1|TRBV10-3|-
TGTGCCATCAGTAGGGGACAGGGGAATTCACCCCTCCACTTT
CAISRGQGNSPLHF
>TRBJ2-5|-|TRBV15|few
TGTGCCACCCGTCCTAGGCAGGGCGGGCTGGAGACCCAGTACTTC
CATRPRQGGLETQYF
>TRBJ2-3|TRBD2|TRBV7-2|-
TGTGCCAGCAGCCCGAGGACTAGCTGGGATACGCAGTATTTT
CASSPRTSWDTQYF
>TRBJ2-2|TRBD1|TRBV3-1|few
TGTGCCACCGGCAGTGGGACAGGGGGCCCCGGGGAGCTGTTTTTT
CATGSGTGGPGELFF
>TRBJ2-1|-|TRBV4-3|-
TGCGCCAGCAGCCTTGTCCTCGCCCCCTACAATGAGCAGTTCTTC
CASSLVLAPYNEQFF
>TRBJ2-7|TRBD2|TRBV28|-
TGTGCCAGCAGTTCCACGGGACTAGCGGTTACCTACGAGCAGTACTTC
CASSSTGLAVTYEQYF
>TRBJ2-3|-|TRBV11-1|few
TGTGCCAGCAGCTTAGGTGGGCCGGGGAGCCCGCAAAGCACAGATACGCAGTATTTT
CASSLGGPGSPQSTDTQYF
>TRBJ2-5|-|TRBV19|-
TGTGCCAGTAAAGGTCCACAAGAGACCCAGTACTTC
CASKGPQETQYF
>TRBJ2-7|TRBD2|TRBV20-1|-
TGCAGTGCTAGTGGGCGGGAGTCCACCTACGAGCAGTACTTC
CSASGRESTYEQYF
>TRBJ1-1|TRBD1|TRBV4-3|few
TGCGCCAGCAGCCAAGGGAGGGGGCTTAAGACTGAAGCTTTCTTT
CASSQGRGLKTEAFF
>TRBJ2-3|-|TRBV11-2|-
TGTGCCAGCAGCCCGGGTGTCAGGGATACGCAGTATTTT
CASSPGVRDTQYF
>TRBJ2-3|-|TRBV12-5|-
TGTGCTAGTGGACCCGAGTTAGCGGGCACAGATACGCAGTATTTT
CASGPELAGTDTQYF
>TRBJ1-1|-|TRBV18|-
TGTGCCAGCTCACCATCAGGGTTAAACACTGAAGCTTTCTTT
CASSPSGLNTEAFF
>TRBJ2-1|TRBD2|TRBV7-9|-
TGTGCCAGCAGCTTAGCGCAGAGATTCAGCGGGAGGGGTGAGCAGTTCTTC
CASSLAQRFSGRGEQFF
>TRBJ1-1|-|TRBV5-1|few
TGCGCCAGTGTATCCGGGGCTGGGGGCACTGAAGCTTTCTTT
CASVSGAGGTEAFF
>TRBJ2-7|TRBD1|TRBV2|-
TGTGCCAGCAGTGAAGCGAGGACAGGCCGCTACGAGCAGTACTTC
CASSEARTGRYEQYF
>TRBJ2-7|-|TRBV10-3|many
TGTGCCACGGGAACGGGACGTTACGAGCAGTACTTC
CATGTGRYEQYF
>TRBJ1-3|-|TRBV28|few
TGTGCCAGCAGTTTAAGAGGGGAGGGAAACACCATATATTTT
CASSLRGEGNTIYF
>TRBJ2-1|TRBD2|TRBV12-3/TRBV12-4|-
TGTGCCAGCTCATACTGGACTAGGTTTTGGTACAATGAGCAGTTCTTC
CASSYWTRFWYNEQFF
>TRBJ2-5|-|TRBV5-1|-
TGCGCCAGCAGCAAAATTGACAGGCAAGAGACCCAGTACTTC
CASSKIDRQETQYF
>TRBJ2-7|TRBD2|TRBV28|-
TGTGCCAGCACCCGATCCGGGGGGGAAATGGCCTACGAGCAGTACTTC
CASTRSGGEMAYEQYF